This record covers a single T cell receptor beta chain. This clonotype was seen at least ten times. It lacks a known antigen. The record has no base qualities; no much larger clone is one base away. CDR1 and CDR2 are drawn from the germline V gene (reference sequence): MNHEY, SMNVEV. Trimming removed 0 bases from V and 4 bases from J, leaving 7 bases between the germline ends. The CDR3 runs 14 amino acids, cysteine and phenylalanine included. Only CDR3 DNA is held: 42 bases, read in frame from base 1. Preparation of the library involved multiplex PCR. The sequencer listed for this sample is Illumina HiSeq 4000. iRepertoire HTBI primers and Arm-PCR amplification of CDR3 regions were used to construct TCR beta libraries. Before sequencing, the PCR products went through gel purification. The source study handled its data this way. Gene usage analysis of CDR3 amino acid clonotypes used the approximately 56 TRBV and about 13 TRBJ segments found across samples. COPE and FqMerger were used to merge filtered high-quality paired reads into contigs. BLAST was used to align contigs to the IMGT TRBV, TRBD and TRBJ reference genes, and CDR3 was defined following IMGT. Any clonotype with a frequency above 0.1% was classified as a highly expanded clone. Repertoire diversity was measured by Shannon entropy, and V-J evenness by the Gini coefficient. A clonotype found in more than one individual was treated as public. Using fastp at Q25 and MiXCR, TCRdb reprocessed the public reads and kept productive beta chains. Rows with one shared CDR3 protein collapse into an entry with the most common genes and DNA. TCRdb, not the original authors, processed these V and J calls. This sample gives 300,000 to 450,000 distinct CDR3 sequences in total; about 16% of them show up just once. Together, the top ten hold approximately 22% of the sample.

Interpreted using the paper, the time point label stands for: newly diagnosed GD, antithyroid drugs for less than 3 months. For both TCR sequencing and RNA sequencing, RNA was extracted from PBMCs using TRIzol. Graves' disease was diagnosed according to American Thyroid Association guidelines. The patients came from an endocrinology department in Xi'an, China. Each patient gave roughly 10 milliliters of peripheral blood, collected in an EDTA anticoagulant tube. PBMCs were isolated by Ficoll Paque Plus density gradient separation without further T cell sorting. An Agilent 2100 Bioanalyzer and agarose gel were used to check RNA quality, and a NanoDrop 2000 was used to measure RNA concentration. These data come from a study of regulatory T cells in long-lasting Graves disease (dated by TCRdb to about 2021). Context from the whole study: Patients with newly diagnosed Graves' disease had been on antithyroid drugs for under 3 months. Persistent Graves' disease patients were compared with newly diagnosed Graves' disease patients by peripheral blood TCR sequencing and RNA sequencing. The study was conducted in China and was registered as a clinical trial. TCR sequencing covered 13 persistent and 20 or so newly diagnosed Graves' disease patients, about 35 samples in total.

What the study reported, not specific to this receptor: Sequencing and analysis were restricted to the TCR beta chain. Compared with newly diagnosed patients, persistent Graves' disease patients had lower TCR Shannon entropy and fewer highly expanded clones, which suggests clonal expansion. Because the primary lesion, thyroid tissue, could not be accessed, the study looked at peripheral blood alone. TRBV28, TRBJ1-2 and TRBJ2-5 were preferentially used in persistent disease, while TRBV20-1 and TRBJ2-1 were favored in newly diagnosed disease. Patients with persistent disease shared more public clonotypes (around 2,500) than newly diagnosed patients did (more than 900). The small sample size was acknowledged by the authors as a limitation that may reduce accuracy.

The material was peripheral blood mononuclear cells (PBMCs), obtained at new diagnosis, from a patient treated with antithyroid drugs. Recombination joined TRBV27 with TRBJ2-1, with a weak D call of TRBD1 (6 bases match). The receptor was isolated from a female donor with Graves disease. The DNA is TGTGCCAGCAGTTTATCGACAGGTTACAATGAGCAGTTCTTC. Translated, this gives CASSLSTGYNEQFF.